This TCR beta chain was documented in a study of blood T cell repertoires in COVID-19. In the study overall: Whether acute or convalescent, the COVID-19 samples came from the United States, Italy and Spain. T cells, B-cell-depleted T cells, or PBMCs provided the cDNA or gDNA that served as material.

Per the original data handling: Estimates of nucleated cell counts were drawn from the amplification of reference gene primers. This table comes from immunoSEQ multiplex PCR, and its TCRdb copy is limited to in-frame clones, with some not included. That table furnishes V, J and clone size, whereas the DNA furnished D and trimming. The sample lists about 23,000 clones; approximately 88% were seen once. This CDR3 is 17 amino acids long. V lost 4 bases to trimming and J lost 7 bases; unmatched junction nucleotides: 10. The V gene's germline CDR1 is MDHEN and CDR2 SYDVKM. Material: peripheral blood. V is TRBV28 and J is TRBJ2-1; 13 bases map to TRBD2. The sequence was collected from a man in his 70s in a cohort sampled during active COVID-19. CDR3 sequence (DNA): TGTGCCAGCAGTTCCCCGGGACTAGCGGGACAGGGGAATGAGCAGTTCTTC. This translates into CASSSPGLAGQGNEQFF.